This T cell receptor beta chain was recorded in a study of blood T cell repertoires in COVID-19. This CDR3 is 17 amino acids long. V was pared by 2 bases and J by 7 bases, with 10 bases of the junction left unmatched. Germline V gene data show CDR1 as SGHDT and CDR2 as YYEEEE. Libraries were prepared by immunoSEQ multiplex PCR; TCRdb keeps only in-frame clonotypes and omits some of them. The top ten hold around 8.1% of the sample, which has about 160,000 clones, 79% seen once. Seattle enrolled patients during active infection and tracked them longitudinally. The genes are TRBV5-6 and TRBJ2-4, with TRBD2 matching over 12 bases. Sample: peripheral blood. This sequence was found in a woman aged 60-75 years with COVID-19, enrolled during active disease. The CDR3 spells CASSFLAGGPIHNIQYF. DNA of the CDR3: TGTGCCAGCAGCTTTCTAGCGGGAGGGCCAATCCATAACATTCAGTACTTC. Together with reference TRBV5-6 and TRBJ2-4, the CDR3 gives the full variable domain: DAGVTQSPTHLIKTRGQQVTLRCSPKSGHDTVSWYQQALGQGPQFIFQYYEEEERQRGNFPDRFSGHQFPNYSSELNVNALLLGDSALYLCASSFLAGGPIHNIQYFGAGTRLSVL.